This passage covers 29 T cell receptor beta chains from one sample sequenced in a study of human T cells and chemical hapten exposure. Sample time point: healthy volunteer bleed at 6 weeks. Sequencing started from total RNA isolated from unfractionated whole blood. Each CDR3 protein gets one entry after TCRdb re-called the RACE reads with MiXCR. The data show about 65,000 distinct CDR3 sequences, around 6.5% seen once. Source material: whole blood. These receptors all stem from a female donor in good health. Some clones in this sample may be carry-over from other donors' samples.

There are a few counts of this clonotype. For the CDR3, the DNA is TGTGCCAGCAGCTTAGTGGGGGCTAGCGGGAGTACAGATACGCAGTATTTT. Translated: CASSLVGASGSTDTQYF. The chain carries TRBV7-2 and TRBJ2-3; 10 bases line up with TRBD2. The CDR3 has 17 residues. Germline-derived CDR1 and CDR2 are SGHTA and FQGNSA. The J segment lost 3 bases and the V segment lost 1 base, leaving 7 bases of the junction unmatched.

The sample holds a few counts of this clonotype. V usage is TRBV5-6 and J usage is TRBJ1-1; no clear D gene. Between the trimmed V and J ends, which lost 0 bases and 7 bases, there was a span of 7 bases. The CDR3 has 12 amino acids. CDR1 SGHDT and CDR2 YYEEEE come from the germline V gene. The CDR3 sequence is CASSLAGFEAFF. Here the CDR3 DNA reads TGTGCCAGCAGCTTGGCCGGATTTGAAGCTTTCTTT.

This clonotype was counted many times. V and J are TRBV5-6 and TRBJ1-5; weak D call: TRBD1 (6 bases). CDR1 and CDR2 (germline): SGHDT, YYEEEE. Between the trimmed V and J ends, which lost 0 bases and 7 bases, there was a span of 14 bases. This CDR3 has 15 residues. The CDR3 spells CASSLGRGADQPQHF. CDR3 in DNA: TGTGCCAGCAGCTTGGGACGGGGGGCGGACCAGCCCCAGCATTTT. Filled out from reference TRBV5-6 and TRBJ1-5, the complete variable domain reads DAGVTQSPTHLIKTRGQQVTLRCSPKSGHDTVSWYQQALGQGPQFIFQYYEEEERQRGNFPDRFSGHQFPNYSSELNVNALLLGDSALYLCASSLGRGADQPQHFGDGTRLSIL.

This chain connects TRBV28 to TRBJ1-2; the D is unclear. This CDR3 spans 14 amino acids. Deletions cut 3 bases from V and 2 bases from J, with 10 bases between. Germline lookup yields CDR1 MDHEN and CDR2 SYDVKM. CDR3 nucleotide sequence: TGTGCCAGCAGTTTGCTATTAGGGAACTATGGCTACACCTTC. It specifies CASSLLLGNYGYTF.

This clonotype was seen a few times. The chain joins TRBV5-1 to TRBJ2-1; TRBD2 matches 8 bases. Trimming removed 1 base from V and 3 bases from J; junction bases left unmatched: 6. There are 16 residues in the CDR3. The germline CDR1 and CDR2 sequences are SGHRS and YFSETQ. This CDR3 reads CASSLTSGSGYNEQFF. CDR3 in DNA: TGCGCCAGCAGCTTGACTAGCGGCTCAGGCTACAATGAGCAGTTCTTC.

Only a few counts were recorded for this clonotype. This chain links TRBV6-1 with TRBJ2-5; 10 nucleotides agree with TRBD1. The V gene's germline CDR1 is MNHNS and CDR2 SASEGT. This CDR3 is built from 15 residues. The ends lost 5 bases at V and 2 bases at J; junction bases unmatched: 5. The CDR3 sequence is CASSKRQGAQETQYF. Here the CDR3 DNA reads TGTGCCAGCAGTAAGAGACAGGGGGCACAAGAGACCCAGTACTTC.

This clonotype came up many times. The V call is TRBV20-1, the J call TRBJ1-2; weak D call: TRBD1 (5 bases). V was shortened by 3 bases and J by 3 bases, with 11 bases between the two germline ends. This CDR3 is built from 13 residues. Per germline, CDR1 DFQATT and CDR2 SNEGSKA (reference sequence). The DNA of the CDR3 is TGCAGTGCTAGTACAGGTCACGACTATGGCTACACCTTC. The encoded protein is CSASTGHDYGYTF.

This clonotype came up many times. The chain combines TRBV6-4 with TRBJ2-3; D is ambiguous. Trimming took off 8 bases at V and 0 bases at J, with 12 bases between the two ends. The germline V gene encodes CDR1 MRHNA and CDR2 SNTAGT. The CDR3 runs to 14 residues. The CDR3 coding sequence is TGTGCCAGCGGTAGCACAGATAGCACAGATACGCAGTATTTT. Encoded protein: CASGSTDSTDTQYF.

The CDR3 loop reads CSAGGSYDVNEQFF. CDR3 nucleotides: TGCAGCGCCGGAGGGAGTTATGATGTCAATGAGCAGTTCTTC. The chain recombines TRBV29-1 with TRBJ2-1; D is possibly TRBD2 (6 bases). The germline V and J ends were trimmed by 7 bases and 6 bases, with 19 bases remaining between them. The germline V gene has CDR1 SQVTM and CDR2 ANQGSEA. The length of the CDR3 is 14 residues.

This clonotype was recorded at least ten times. This chain links TRBV4-3 with TRBJ1-5; D uncertain. CDR3 length: 13 amino acids. V was clipped by 2 bases and J by 5 bases, with 7 bases between them. Germline CDR1 reads LGHNA; CDR2 reads YSLEER. The CDR3 nucleotides read TGCGCCAGCAGCCAACTTAGGGATCAGCCCCAGCATTTT. Amino acid sequence: CASSQLRDQPQHF.

This clonotype was detected ten times or more. The chain recombines TRBV20-1 with TRBJ2-7; TRBD2 agrees at 11 bases. V was clipped by 6 bases and J by 3 bases; unmatched bases: 10. Per the germline V gene, CDR1 is DFQATT and CDR2 is SNEGSKA (reference sequence). The CDR3 loop spans 15 amino acids. The CDR3: CSAGLADKFDYEQYF. CDR3 nucleotides: TGCAGTGCGGGACTAGCGGATAAGTTCGACTACGAGCAGTACTTC.

This clonotype was observed at least ten times. The chain couples TRBV13 to TRBJ1-3; D call uncertain. CDR1 is PRHDT, CDR2 FYEKMQ, per germline (reference sequence). The germline V and J ends were trimmed by 4 bases and 0 bases, with 10 bases remaining between them. There are 15 residues in the CDR3. The CDR3 DNA reads as TGTGCCAGCAGCTCGGACCCACTCTCTGGAAACACCATATATTTT. It encodes CASSSDPLSGNTIYF.

This chain joins TRBV5-1 and TRBJ2-1, with 14 positions matching TRBD2. The CDR3 covers 16 residues. Germline CDR1 is SGHRS and CDR2 is YFSETQ. With V trimmed by 2 bases and J by 5 bases, 3 bases remained unmatched. The CDR3, as DNA: TGCGCCAGCAGCTTAGGGACTAGCGGGGGAGACAATGAGCAGTTCTTC. This translates into CASSLGTSGGDNEQFF.

The chain is built from TRBV12-3 or TRBV12-4 and TRBJ2-3; the D gene is possibly TRBD2 (5 bases). The CDR3 totals 15 residues. V was clipped by 4 bases and J by 2 bases, with 13 bases between them. The CDR3 region is CASSSRSGYTDTQYF. Written as DNA, the CDR3 is TGTGCCAGCAGTTCCCGGAGCGGATACACAGATACGCAGTATTTT.

This clonotype was found many times. The chain links TRBV3-1 to TRBJ2-7, with TRBD2 identical over 13 bases. V dropped 4 bases and J dropped 4; count of bases not matched to a gene: 10. CDR1 LGHDT and CDR2 YNNKEL come from the germline V gene (reference sequence). The CDR3 loop spans 17 amino acids. The CDR3 coding sequence is TGTGCCAGCAGCCCCCCTGGACTAGCGGGAGCTCAGTACGAGCAGTACTTC. This encodes CASSPPGLAGAQYEQYF.

There are many counts of this clonotype. The V and J genes are TRBV27 and TRBJ2-5, with D unclear. The V and J ends lost 3 bases and 2 bases respectively, with 13 bases between them. This CDR3 contains 15 residues. Germline CDR1 MNHEY, CDR2 SMNVEV (reference sequence). Here the CDR3 reads CASSFLDGVQETQYF. DNA of the CDR3: TGTGCCAGCAGTTTTTTGGATGGAGTTCAAGAGACCCAGTACTTC.

The J gene is TRBJ2-3, the V gene TRBV13; 10 bases fit TRBD2. Germline lookup yields CDR1 PRHDT and CDR2 FYEKMQ (reference sequence). The ends lost 4 bases at V and 0 bases at J; junction bases unmatched: 4. The length of the CDR3 is 16 residues. The CDR3 sequence is CASSSGLAASTDTQYF. The CDR3 DNA reads as TGTGCCAGCAGCTCCGGACTAGCGGCTAGCACAGATACGCAGTATTTT. Filled out from reference TRBV13 and TRBJ2-3, the complete variable domain reads AAGVIQSPRHLIKEKRETATLKCYPIPRHDTVYWYQQGPGQDPQFLISFYEKMQSDKGSIPDRFSAQQFSDYHSELNMSSLELGDSALYFCASSSGLAASTDTQYFGPGTRLTVL.

This clonotype was observed many times. The chain combines TRBV20-1 with TRBJ2-1; 8 nucleotides agree with TRBD2. After removal of 2 bases from V and 0 bases from J, the junction contained 9 bases not matched to a gene. Germline V lookup: CDR1 DFQATT, CDR2 SNEGSKA (reference sequence). The CDR3 length is 17 residues. The CDR3 here is CSARPSGSAVSYNEQFF. The CDR3 DNA reads as TGCAGTGCTAGACCTAGCGGGTCCGCGGTCTCCTACAATGAGCAGTTCTTC.

A few counts support this clonotype. The genes are TRBV6-2 or TRBV6-3 and TRBJ2-3, with 9 bases fitting TRBD1. Germline V gene data show CDR1 as MNHEY and CDR2 as SVGEGT. The CDR3 is made up of 16 amino acids. Trimming at V came to 5 bases and at J to 6 bases, leaving 12 bases not matched to a gene. The CDR3 spells CASSPSGTGYFDTQYF. The CDR3 DNA reads as TGTGCCAGCAGTCCATCCGGGACAGGGTACTTCGATACGCAGTATTTT.

The chain is built from TRBV5-6 and TRBJ2-6, with D perhaps matching TRBD1 (5 bases). This CDR3 contains 18 residues. With 4 bases removed from V and 0 bases from J, the gap between germline ends came to 17 bases. Germline values: CDR1 SGHDT, CDR2 YYEEEE. The CDR3 DNA reads TGTGCCAGCAGCCCTTCGGGCAGGGTGGGCTCTGGGGCCAACGTCCTGACTTTC. Protein product: CASSPSGRVGSGANVLTF.

This clonotype has only one observation. The rearrangement uses TRBV28 and TRBJ2-4, with TRBD1 as a possible D gene (5 bases). Trimming cost V 4 bases and J 8 bases, with 15 bases left between them. The CDR3 extends over 14 amino acids. Per the germline V gene, CDR1 is MDHEN and CDR2 is SYDVKM. The CDR3 sequence: CASSSPRVIYIQYF. In DNA, the CDR3 is TGTGCCAGCAGTTCGCCCAGGGTAATATACATTCAGTACTTC.

Many counts were recorded for this clonotype. The chain has TRBV5-1 and TRBJ2-7, with D perhaps matching TRBD2 (5 bases). CDR3 length equals 15 residues. V lost 0 bases and J lost 3, with 13 bases in between. Germline assignment: CDR1 SGHRS and CDR2 YFSETQ. The chain's CDR3 is CASSLGTSLRYEQYF. CDR3 bases: TGCGCCAGCAGCTTGGGCACTAGTCTACGCTACGAGCAGTACTTC.

This clonotype appeared many times. Compared with germline, one end of the junction differs, possibly owing to a read error. V and J are TRBV29-1 and TRBJ1-1; TRBD1 agrees at 10 bases. Looked up from germline, CDR1 is SQVTM and CDR2 is ANQGSEA. The CDR3 consists of 16 residues. The CDR3 DNA follows: TGCAGCGTCGAAGGACCGGGACAGGGGTTGCGTACTGAAGCTTTCTTT. Translating gives CSVEGPGQGLRTEAFF. The full variable domain, its missing parts supplied by reference TRBV29-1 and TRBJ1-1, is SAVISQKPSRDICQRGTSLTIQCQVDSQVTMMFWYRQQPGQSLTLIATANQGSEATYESGFVIDKFPISRPNLTFSTLTVSNMSPEDSSIYLCSVEGPGQGLRTEAFFGQGTRLTVV.

This clonotype was counted many times. This chain joins TRBV19 and TRBJ2-2; D unclear. V gave up 3 bases and J gave up 9 bases, with 5 bases separating them. There are 11 residues in the CDR3. The germline V gene has CDR1 LNHDA and CDR2 SQIVND (reference sequence). The CDR3 DNA follows: TGTGCCAGTAGTATCCAACGGGAGCTGTTTTTT. It specifies CASSIQRELFF.

This clonotype showed up many times. J is TRBJ2-1 and V is TRBV12-3 or TRBV12-4, with 8 bases identical to TRBD2. The V and J ends lost 2 bases and 4 bases, in that order; junction bases with no gene match: 7. This CDR3 spans 16 amino acids. CDR3 sequence reads: CASSLQALAEYNEQFF. CDR3 sequence (DNA): TGTGCCAGCAGTTTACAGGCACTAGCGGAATACAATGAGCAGTTCTTC.

This clonotype was counted only a few times. V usage is TRBV4-2 and J usage is TRBJ2-1; D not certain. Germline V gene lookup returns CDR1 LGHNA and CDR2 YNFKEQ. V lost 5 bases, J lost 8 bases, and 10 bases lay in between. CDR3 length: 12 residues. The CDR3 region is CASSGRSHEQFF. The CDR3 DNA is TGTGCCAGCAGCGGAAGGAGCCATGAGCAGTTCTTC.

The sample holds many counts of this clonotype. The chain links TRBV21-1 to TRBJ1-1; TRBD1, the D gene given by the table, was not confirmed from the DNA. TRBV21-1 is shown as a pseudogene. This CDR3 has 15 residues. The CDR3 region has the DNA TGTGCCAGCAGCAAATTGGCGCGGAGGTCCACTGAAGCTTTCTTT. Its protein product is CASSKLARRSTEAFF.

This clonotype was counted ten times or more. V usage is TRBV6-5 and J usage is TRBJ2-1; D unresolved. CDR3 length equals 14 residues. Per germline, CDR1 MNHEY and CDR2 SVGAGI. With 6 bases removed from V and 3 bases from J, the gap between germline ends came to 12 bases. CDR3 coding DNA: TGTGCCAGCAGACCCCCGGGCGGCTACAATGAGCAGTTCTTC. This sequence encodes CASRPPGGYNEQFF.

This clonotype was observed at least ten times. The CDR3 DNA is TGCAGTGCTATGAGGGTCGGGGAGCAGTTCTTC. Its protein is CSAMRVGEQFF. The rearrangement links TRBV20-1 to TRBJ2-1; D is perhaps TRBD2 (5 bases). Trimming stripped 4 bases from V and 10 bases from J, with 11 bases between. The CDR3 has 11 residues. Germline values: CDR1 DFQATT, CDR2 SNEGSKA (reference sequence).